These T cell receptor beta chains were read from a single sample in a study of OX40 agonist ivuxolimab in advanced cancers. This table comes from immunoSEQ multiplex PCR, and its TCRdb copy is limited to in-frame clones, with some not included. The sample has tens of thousands of clones, about 88% seen once; the top ten hold roughly 0.3%. The material was CD4+ or CD8+ T cells sorted from blood, obtained in a trial of the OX40 agonist ivuxolimab. These TCRs come from an adult with an advanced solid tumor such as melanoma, head and neck, liver or kidney cancer. The CDR3 runs from the conserved cysteine through the conserved F or W. A D gene is named only where the DNA matches it firmly. The size entry is marked missing in some rows and otherwise reads once, few, many or a size class.

j_gene,d_gene,abundance,v_gene,CDR3nt,CDR3aa
TRBJ2-1,TRBD1,.,TRBV5-4,TGTGCCAGCGGCCGGGACAGATACAATGAGCAGTTCTTC,CASGRDRYNEQFF
TRBJ2-3,TRBD2,.,TRBV4-1,TGCGCCAGCAGCCCGAAACTAGCGGGGGGGCCAGATACGCAGTATTTT,CASSPKLAGGPDTQYF
TRBJ2-1,.,.,TRBV4-2,TGTGCCAGCAGCCAAGTTTTCGGGGGCGTTTACAATGAGCAGTTCTTC,CASSQVFGGVYNEQFF
TRBJ1-2,.,.,TRBV2,TGTGCCAGCAGGGTGGTAGCTAACTATGGCTACACCTTC,CASRVVANYGYTF
TRBJ1-3,TRBD1,.,TRBV9,TGTGCCAGCAGCGTTCGGCGGACAGGGGGCAAATCCCTATATTTT,CASSVRRTGGKSLYF
TRBJ2-5,.,.,TRBV2,TGTGCCAGCAGTTGGTCCCAAGAGACCCAGTACTTC,CASSWSQETQYF
TRBJ2-2,.,.,TRBV5-7,TGTGCCAGCAGCTTGTACGGGTTCACCGGGGAGCTGTTTTTT,CASSLYGFTGELFF
TRBJ1-1,.,.,TRBV4-1,TGCGCCAGCAGCCCCCTCCCCCCGAGGCAACTAATGAACACTGAAGCTTTCTTT,CASSPLPPRQLMNTEAFF
TRBJ2-7,.,.,TRBV4-2,TGTGCCAGCAGCCTTGACAGTTACGAGCAGTACTTC,CASSLDSYEQYF
TRBJ1-1,.,.,TRBV4-1,TGCGCCAGCAGCCAGGGGGACGATCGGAAGACTGAAGCTTTCTTT,CASSQGDDRKTEAFF
TRBJ2-7,TRBD1,.,TRBV11-2,TGTGCCAGCAGCTTGGGGACAGGGGGCCTTTTCGAGCAGTACTTC,CASSLGTGGLFEQYF
TRBJ1-6,.,.,TRBV6-5,TGTGCCAGCAGTTACAAGGGGTTTAATTCACCCCTCCACTTT,CASSYKGFNSPLHF
TRBJ1-2,.,few,TRBV19,TGTGCCAGTAGGATGGGAGGACTATTTGGCTACACCTTC,CASRMGGLFGYTF
TRBJ2-3,TRBD2,.,TRBV5-5,TGTGCCAGCAGCCAAGGACTAGCGGGGTCTAGCACAGATACGCAGTATTTT,CASSQGLAGSSTDTQYF
TRBJ2-2,TRBD1,.,TRBV6-1,TGTGCCAGCAGCCCCGGACAGGTTGTCACCGGGGAGCTGTTTTTT,CASSPGQVVTGELFF
TRBJ2-3,.,.,TRBV13,TGTGCCAGCAGCCGCGAGGGGCTAGTAGGCACAGATACGCAGTATTTT,CASSREGLVGTDTQYF
TRBJ1-5,.,.,TRBV2,TGTGCCAGCAAGGGACTACTCGGTAGAATTCAGCCCCAGCATTTT,CASKGLLGRIQPQHF
TRBJ1-1,TRBD1,once,TRBV13,TGTGCCAGCAGCTTAGCAGGGGGTCGGAACACTGAAGCTTTCTTT,CASSLAGGRNTEAFF
TRBJ2-5,.,.,TRBV19,TGTGCCACCGTCAGATCAGGGGAGGGCGAAGAGACCCAGTACTTC,CATVRSGEGEETQYF
TRBJ2-1,TRBD2,once,TRBV5-6,TGTGCCAGCAGCCCCCCGGGTAGCGGGGGCCGTATTGGAGAGCAGTTCTTC,CASSPPGSGGRIGEQFF
TRBJ1-2,.,.,TRBV19,TGTGCCAGTAGTATAACAGGCGCAACCTATGGCTACACCTTC,CASSITGATYGYTF
TRBJ1-6,.,.,TRBV21-1,TGTGCCAGCAGAAGCGGGTCCTATAATTCACCCCTCCACTTT,CASRSGSYNSPLHF
TRBJ1-1,.,few,TRBV7-3,TGTGCCAGCAGCTCCGTGTTGGGCACTGAAGCTTTCTTT,CASSSVLGTEAFF
TRBJ1-3,.,.,TRBV18,TGTGCCAGCTCATCCGAAGGCAGGTCCTCTGGAAACACCATATATTTT,CASSSEGRSSGNTIYF
TRBJ1-1,.,.,TRBV5-4,TGTGCCAGCAGCCTCCCTGGAGCCGATTGGACTGAAGCTTTCTTT,CASSLPGADWTEAFF
TRBJ1-5,.,once,TRBV7-8,TGTGCCAGCAGCTTAGGGGGGGCGGGGAGCAATCAGCCCCAGCATTTT,CASSLGGAGSNQPQHF
TRBJ2-7,TRBD1,.,TRBV5-1,TGCGCCAGCAGCCTCACCCGGGACAGCTCCTACGAGCAGTACTTC,CASSLTRDSSYEQYF
TRBJ1-1,TRBD1,.,TRBV29-1,TGCAGCGCTCAGACAGGGGGTGAAACTGAAGCTTTCTTT,CSAQTGGETEAFF
TRBJ1-1,TRBD1,few,TRBV23-1,TGCGCCAGCAGACCGACAGGGCTCTCCGTTACGGACACTGAAGCTTTCTTT,CASRPTGLSVTDTEAFF
TRBJ2-1,TRBD1,.,TRBV6-5,TGTGCCAGCACCAAAGGGGCAGGGGGTCTTGAGCAGTTCTTC,CASTKGAGGLEQFF
TRBJ2-3,TRBD2,.,TRBV6-4,TGTGCCAGCAGCGATGGACTAGCGGGGCCCTATACGCAGTATTTT,CASSDGLAGPYTQYF
TRBJ2-6,.,.,TRBV5-1,TGCGCCAGCAGCCCGGACACGAACTCTGGGGCCAACGTCCTGACTTTC,CASSPDTNSGANVLTF
TRBJ2-5,TRBD1,.,TRBV7-2,TGTGCCAGCAGCTTAGGAGGGGGCCACCAAGAGACCCAGTACTTC,CASSLGGGHQETQYF
TRBJ2-2,.,.,TRBV6-5,TGTGCCAGCCATTCTCCCGGGGAGCTGTTTTTT,CASHSPGELFF
TRBJ2-2,.,.,TRBV10-3,TGTGCCATCAGCAGGGAGAGATCATACGGGGAGCTGTTTTTT,CAISRERSYGELFF
TRBJ2-5,.,.,TRBV5-6,TGTGCCAGCAGCTTTAGACAGCAAGAGACCCAGTACTTC,CASSFRQQETQYF